The rows below give T cell receptor beta chains drawn from one sample of a study of T cell repertoires in ileal Crohn's disease. Sequencing used immunoSEQ multiplex PCR; TCRdb keeps in-frame clones, though not all of them. The table includes some 16,000 clones, 80% detected once. What was sequenced was ileal tissue. The source of these receptors is an adult with Crohn's disease. Both conserved end residues are part of each CDR3. The listing skips clone size in some rows; elsewhere it reads once, few, many or a size class.

clone_size: .
j_call: TRBJ1-3
v_call: TRBV7-6
cdr3_aa: CASSLAAAGPGNTIYF

clone_size: .
j_call: TRBJ1-5
v_call: TRBV27
cdr3_aa: CASSTWSNQPQHF

clone_size: .
j_call: TRBJ2-3
v_call: TRBV5-1
cdr3_aa: CASSRGGNSDTQYF

clone_size: .
j_call: TRBJ2-6
v_call: TRBV19
cdr3_aa: CASSKSLPGSSGANVLTF

clone_size: .
j_call: TRBJ1-6
v_call: TRBV27
cdr3_aa: CASSLSVGSSYNSPLHF

clone_size: .
j_call: TRBJ2-5
v_call: TRBV5-1
cdr3_aa: CASSPGQMYQETQYF

clone_size: few
j_call: TRBJ2-3
v_call: TRBV7-2
cdr3_aa: CASSLEGGSDTQYF

clone_size: .
j_call: TRBJ1-2
v_call: TRBV4-3
cdr3_aa: CASSHSYGQAKGYGYTF

clone_size: .
j_call: TRBJ2-3
v_call: TRBV7-2
cdr3_aa: CASSPLAGEADTQYF

clone_size: .
j_call: TRBJ1-1
v_call: TRBV15
cdr3_aa: CATSRIRSVMNTEAFF

clone_size: .
j_call: TRBJ2-5
v_call: TRBV11-3
cdr3_aa: CASSHGQGAGETQYF

clone_size: .
j_call: TRBJ1-2
v_call: TRBV7-2
cdr3_aa: CASSLADSGLNGYTF

clone_size: .
j_call: TRBJ1-2
v_call: TRBV6-5
cdr3_aa: CASSDRGFDGYTF

clone_size: .
j_call: TRBJ2-7
v_call: TRBV7-9
cdr3_aa: CASSLGHSHYEQYF

clone_size: once
j_call: TRBJ2-7
v_call: TRBV19
cdr3_aa: CATSTTGSDEQYF

clone_size: .
j_call: TRBJ2-7
v_call: TRBV10-2
cdr3_aa: CASSESWGPYEQYF

clone_size: .
j_call: TRBJ2-3
v_call: TRBV7-6
cdr3_aa: CASSQGAGTGATQYF

clone_size: few
j_call: TRBJ1-5
v_call: TRBV5-1
cdr3_aa: CASNYTGTGANQPQHF